Here is one T cell receptor (beta chain) with its context. No antigen is known for it. These data originate in a study of T cell responses to AZD1222 COVID-19 vaccine. Study findings and constraints: CD4 TCRs associated with vaccination spanned spike, dominating at 160-218 and 743-854. Targeting of unmutated variant regions was reportedly seen in nearly half of spike-specific TCRs. Donors were chiefly white British, with a greater number of females, and clonal diversity was perhaps underestimated. Seropositive AZD1222 recipients at baseline numbered only five or six.

Trimming cost V 5 bases and J 5 bases, with 22 bases left between them. Germline CDR1 reads MNHNY; CDR2 reads SVGAGI (reference sequence). The CDR3 length is 17 residues. TCRdb's copy holds only in-frame clones and misses some; the assay was immunoSEQ multiplex PCR. The sample gives 70,000 to 100,000 clones, roughly nine tenths of which show up once; less than 4% is in the top ten. The specimen was peripheral blood, collected 28 days after the second AZD1222 dose. The chain recombines TRBV6-6 with TRBJ2-1; possibly TRBD2 for D (7 bases). The clonotype originates from an adult who received the AZD1222 COVID-19 vaccine. Written as DNA, the CDR3 is TGTGCCAGCAGTCCCCGGTTTGTCGGGGGGCTTAACAATGAGCAGTTCTTC. This translates into CASSPRFVGGLNNEQFF.